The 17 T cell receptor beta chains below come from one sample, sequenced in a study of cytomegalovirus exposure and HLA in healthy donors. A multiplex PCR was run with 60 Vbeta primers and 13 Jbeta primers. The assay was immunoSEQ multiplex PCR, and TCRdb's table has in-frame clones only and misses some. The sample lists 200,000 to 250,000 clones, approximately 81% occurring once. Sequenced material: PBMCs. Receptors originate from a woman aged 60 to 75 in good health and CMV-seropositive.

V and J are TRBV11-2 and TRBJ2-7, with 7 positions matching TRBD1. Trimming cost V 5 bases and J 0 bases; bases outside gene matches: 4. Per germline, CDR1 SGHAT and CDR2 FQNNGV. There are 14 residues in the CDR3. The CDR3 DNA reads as TGTGCCAGCAGCAAGGGACAGAGCTCCTACGAGCAGTACTTC. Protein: CASSKGQSSYEQYF.

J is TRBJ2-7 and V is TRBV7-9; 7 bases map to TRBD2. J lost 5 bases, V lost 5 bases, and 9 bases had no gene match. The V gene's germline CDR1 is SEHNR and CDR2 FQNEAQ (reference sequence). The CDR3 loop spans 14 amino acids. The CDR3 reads CASSGERDRDEQYF. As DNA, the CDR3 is TGTGCCAGCAGCGGCGAGCGGGATCGGGACGAGCAGTACTTC.

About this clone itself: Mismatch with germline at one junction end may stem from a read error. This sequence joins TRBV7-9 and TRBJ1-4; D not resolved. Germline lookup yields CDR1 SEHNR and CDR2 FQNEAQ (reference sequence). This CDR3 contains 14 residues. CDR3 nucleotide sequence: TGTTCCAGCAGCTTAGGAGGAGGTAATGAAAAACTGTTTTTT. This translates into CSSSLGGGNEKLFF.

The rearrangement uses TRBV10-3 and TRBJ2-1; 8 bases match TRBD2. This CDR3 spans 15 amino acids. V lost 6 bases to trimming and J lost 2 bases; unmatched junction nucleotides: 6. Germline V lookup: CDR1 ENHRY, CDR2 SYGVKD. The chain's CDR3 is CAIRGTSGAYNEQFF. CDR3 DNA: TGTGCCATCAGAGGTACTAGCGGCGCCTACAATGAGCAGTTCTTC.

CDR3 nucleotides: TGTGCCAGCAGCGCCCCAGGACTTCAAGAGACCCAGTACTTC. This gives the protein CASSAPGLQETQYF. V and J are TRBV9 and TRBJ2-5, with D possibly TRBD2 on 5 matching bases. The CDR3 contains 14 residues. Trimming removed 3 bases from V and 2 bases from J, with 11 bases in between. The germline V gene has CDR1 SGDLS and CDR2 YYNGEE.

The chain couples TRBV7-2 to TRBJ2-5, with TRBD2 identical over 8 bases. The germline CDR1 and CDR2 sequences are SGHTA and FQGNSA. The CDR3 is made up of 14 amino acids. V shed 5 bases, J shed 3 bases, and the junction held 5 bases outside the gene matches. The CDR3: CASSGRAGEETQYF. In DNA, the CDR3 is TGTGCCAGCAGCGGACGAGCGGGAGAAGAGACCCAGTACTTC.

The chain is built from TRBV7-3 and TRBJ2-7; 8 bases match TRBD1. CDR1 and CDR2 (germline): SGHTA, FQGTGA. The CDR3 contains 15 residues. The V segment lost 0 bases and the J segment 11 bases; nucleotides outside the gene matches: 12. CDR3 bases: TGTGCCAGCAGCTTAACGGCCCCAGGACAGGGAAAGGAGTACTTC. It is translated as CASSLTAPGQGKEYF.

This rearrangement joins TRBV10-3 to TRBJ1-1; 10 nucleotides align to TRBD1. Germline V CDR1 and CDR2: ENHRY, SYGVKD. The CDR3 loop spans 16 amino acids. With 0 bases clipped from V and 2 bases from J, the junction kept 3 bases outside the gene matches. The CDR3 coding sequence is TGTGCCATCAGTGAGTCGCGACAGGGGGCCAACACTGAAGCTTTCTTT. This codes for CAISESRQGANTEAFF.

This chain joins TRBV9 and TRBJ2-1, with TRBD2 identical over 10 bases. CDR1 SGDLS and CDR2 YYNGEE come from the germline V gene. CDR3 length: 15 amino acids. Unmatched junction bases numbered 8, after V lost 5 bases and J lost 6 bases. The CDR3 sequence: CASSSALAGANEQFF. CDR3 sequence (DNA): TGTGCCAGCAGTTCTGCCCTAGCGGGGGCCAATGAGCAGTTCTTC.

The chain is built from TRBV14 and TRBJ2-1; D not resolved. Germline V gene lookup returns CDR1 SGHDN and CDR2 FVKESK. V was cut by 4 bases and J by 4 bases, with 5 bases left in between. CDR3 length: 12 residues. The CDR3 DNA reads TGTGCCAGCAGCCGTTTATACAATGAGCAGTTCTTC. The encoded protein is CASSRLYNEQFF.

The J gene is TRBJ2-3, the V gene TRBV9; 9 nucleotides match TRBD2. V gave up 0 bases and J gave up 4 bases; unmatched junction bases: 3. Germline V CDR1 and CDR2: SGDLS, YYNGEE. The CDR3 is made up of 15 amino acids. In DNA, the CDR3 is TGTGCCAGCAGCGTAGAACTAGCGGGCGCAGATACGCAGTATTTT. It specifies CASSVELAGADTQYF. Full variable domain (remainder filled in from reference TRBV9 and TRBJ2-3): DSGVTQTPKHLITATGQRVTLRCSPRSGDLSVYWYQQSLDQGLQFLIQYYNGEERAKGNILERFSAQQFPDLHSELNLSSLELGDSALYFCASSVELAGADTQYFGPGTRLTVL.

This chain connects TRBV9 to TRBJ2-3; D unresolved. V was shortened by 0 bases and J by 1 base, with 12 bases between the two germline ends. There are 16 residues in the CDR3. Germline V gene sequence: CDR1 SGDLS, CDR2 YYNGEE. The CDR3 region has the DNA TGTGCCAGCAGCGTAGAGGTGGGCAAGGGCACAGATACGCAGTATTTT. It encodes CASSVEVGKGTDTQYF.

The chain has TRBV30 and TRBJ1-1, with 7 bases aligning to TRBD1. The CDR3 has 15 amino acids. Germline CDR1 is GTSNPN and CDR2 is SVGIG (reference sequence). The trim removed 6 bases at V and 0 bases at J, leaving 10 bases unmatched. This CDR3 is CACPGTASMNTEAFF. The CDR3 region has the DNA TGTGCCTGCCCCGGGACAGCGAGTATGAACACTGAAGCTTTCTTT.

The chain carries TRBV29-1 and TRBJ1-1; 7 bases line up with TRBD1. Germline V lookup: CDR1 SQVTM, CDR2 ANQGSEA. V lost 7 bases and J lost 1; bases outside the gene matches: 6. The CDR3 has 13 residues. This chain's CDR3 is CSAQGQPNTEAFF. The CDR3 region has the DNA TGCAGCGCTCAGGGACAGCCGAACACTGAAGCTTTCTTT. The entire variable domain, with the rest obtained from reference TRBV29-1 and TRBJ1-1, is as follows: SAVISQKPSRDICQRGTSLTIQCQVDSQVTMMFWYRQQPGQSLTLIATANQGSEATYESGFVIDKFPISRPNLTFSTLTVSNMSPEDSSIYLCSAQGQPNTEAFFGQGTRLTVV.

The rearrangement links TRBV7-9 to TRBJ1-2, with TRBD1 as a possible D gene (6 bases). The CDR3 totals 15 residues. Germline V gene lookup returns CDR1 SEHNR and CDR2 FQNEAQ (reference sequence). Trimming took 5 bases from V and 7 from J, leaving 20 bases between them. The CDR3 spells CASSHIRTGYGGYTF. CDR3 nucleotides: TGTGCCAGCAGCCATATACGTACAGGGTATGGTGGCTACACCTTC.

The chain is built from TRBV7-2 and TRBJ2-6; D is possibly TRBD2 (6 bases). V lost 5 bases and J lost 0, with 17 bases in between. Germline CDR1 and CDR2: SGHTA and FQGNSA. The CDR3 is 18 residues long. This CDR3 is CASSVTGTPGSGANVLTF. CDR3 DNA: TGTGCCAGCAGCGTGACCGGGACTCCCGGCTCTGGGGCCAACGTCCTGACTTTC.

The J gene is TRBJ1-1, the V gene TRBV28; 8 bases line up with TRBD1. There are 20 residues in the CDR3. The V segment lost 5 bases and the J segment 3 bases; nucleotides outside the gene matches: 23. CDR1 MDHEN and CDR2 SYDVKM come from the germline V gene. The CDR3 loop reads CASSLKFQGAYPTRDTEAFF. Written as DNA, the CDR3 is TGTGCCAGCAGTCTAAAATTTCAGGGGGCTTACCCTACTAGAGACACTGAAGCTTTCTTT.